Each of the 15 T cell receptor beta chains below was sequenced from the same sample in a study of cytomegalovirus exposure and HLA in healthy donors. Both 60 Vbeta primers and 13 Jbeta primers went into the PCR. Some clones are missing from TCRdb's copy, which holds only in-frame ones; the method was immunoSEQ multiplex PCR. The repertoire holds about 150,000 clones, roughly 90% seen once, with under 2% in the top ten. Sequenced: PBMCs. All receptors derive from a woman under 30 in good health and CMV-seronegative.

The genes are TRBV11-3 and TRBJ2-1; 8 bases match TRBD1. J was trimmed by 0 bases and V by 3 bases; bases with no gene match: 1. The germline CDR1 and CDR2 sequences are SGHNT and YENEEA. The CDR3 covers 15 residues. The DNA for the CDR3 is TGTGCCAGCAGCTTCGGACAGGGCTCCTACAATGAGCAGTTCTTC. Translating it yields CASSFGQGSYNEQFF.

V usage is TRBV27 and J usage is TRBJ2-2, with a possible D match to TRBD1 (6 bases). The CDR3 is 17 amino acids. V lost 3 bases and J lost 5, with 19 bases in between. Germline CDR1 and CDR2: MNHEY and SMNVEV (reference sequence). CDR3 loop: CASSFLGQGVNTGELFF. The CDR3 DNA reads TGTGCCAGCAGTTTCCTGGGACAAGGAGTAAATACCGGGGAGCTGTTTTTT.

The chain joins TRBV10-1 to TRBJ2-7; D ambiguous. The V and J ends lost 0 bases and 6 bases respectively, with 6 bases between them. The CDR3 totals 12 residues. CDR1 is WNHNN, CDR2 SYGVQD, per germline (reference sequence). The CDR3 DNA follows: TGCGCCAGCAGTGAGTCCGTCGGCGAGCAGTACTTC. Translated, it gives CASSESVGEQYF.

This rearrangement joins TRBV9 to TRBJ2-2; D gene ambiguous. From germline, CDR1 is SGDLS and CDR2 YYNGEE. The V gene lost 3 bases and the J gene lost 4 bases, with 4 bases spanning the gap. This CDR3 spans 12 amino acids. CDR3 sequence reads: CASSDITGELFF. DNA for the CDR3: TGTGCCAGCAGCGATATCACCGGGGAGCTGTTTTTT.

CDR3 nucleotides: TGTGCCAGCAGTTTATTGGCTAGCGGGAGTATCCGGGAGCAGTTCTTC. Its translation is CASSLLASGSIREQFF. This chain uses TRBV27 with TRBJ2-1; 10 nucleotides line up with TRBD2. This CDR3 comprises 16 residues. CDR1 MNHEY and CDR2 SMNVEV come from the germline V gene (reference sequence). Trimming cost V 1 base and J 10 bases; bases outside gene matches: 10.

This chain connects TRBV29-1 to TRBJ1-3; 8 bases match TRBD1. Germline trimming cut 6 bases from V and 0 bases from J; bases unmatched to any gene: 13. Germline CDR1 SQVTM, CDR2 ANQGSEA. The CDR3 loop spans 17 amino acids. The CDR3 here is CSVGGTGQSPSGNTIYF. CDR3 nucleotide sequence: TGCAGCGTGGGGGGGACAGGACAGTCACCCTCTGGAAACACCATATATTTT.

V gene TRBV6-1 combines with J gene TRBJ1-2; D possibly corresponds to TRBD1 (6 bases). The CDR3 is made up of 17 amino acids. Germline CDR1 MNHNS, CDR2 SASEGT. V dropped 2 bases and J dropped 4 bases, with 20 bases sitting between them. For the CDR3, the DNA is TGTGCCAGCAGTGAACACGGACAGTCCCCGCTTAGCTATGGCTACACCTTC. Protein sequence: CASSEHGQSPLSYGYTF.

This chain uses TRBV5-1 with TRBJ2-2, with 7 bases matching TRBD2. This CDR3 spans 19 amino acids. The trim removed 4 bases at V and 4 bases at J, leaving 19 bases unmatched. The V gene's germline CDR1 is SGHRS and CDR2 YFSETQ. CDR3 sequence reads: CASSPYGTTSPAITGELFF. The CDR3 DNA reads TGCGCCAGCAGCCCCTACGGGACTACCTCCCCCGCCATCACCGGGGAGCTGTTTTTT.

This clone was observed once. V gene TRBV4-2 combines with J gene TRBJ1-1; 9 bases are a match to TRBD1. This CDR3 contains 16 residues. Germline V gives CDR1 LGHNA, CDR2 YNFKEQ. The J segment lost 6 bases and the V segment lost 3 bases, leaving 11 bases of the junction unmatched. The CDR3 sequence is CASSHLTTGGTPEAFF. In DNA form, the CDR3 reads TGTGCCAGCAGCCACCTAACAACAGGGGGCACCCCTGAAGCTTTCTTT.

This clone was recorded many times. The chain links TRBV6-4 to TRBJ2-1; 8 nucleotides align to TRBD2. The V gene end was trimmed by 3 bases and the J gene end by 1 base; junction bases not matched to a gene: 2. The CDR3 has 15 residues. In germline, CDR1 is MRHNA, CDR2 SNTAGT. This chain's CDR3 is CASSEPGGSYNEQFF. For the CDR3, the DNA is TGTGCCAGCAGTGAACCGGGAGGGTCCTACAATGAGCAGTTCTTC.

This chain joins TRBV5-6 and TRBJ1-4; D is unclear. Germline lookup yields CDR1 SGHDT and CDR2 YYEEEE. The CDR3 is 15 amino acids. Deletions cut 1 base from V and 6 bases from J, with 13 bases between. Written as DNA, the CDR3 is TGTGCCAGCAGCTTGCTGGTGCGGGGAGATGAAAAACTGTTTTTT. Translating it yields CASSLLVRGDEKLFF.

The rearrangement joins TRBV27 to TRBJ2-7; D possibly corresponds to TRBD1 (6 bases). Germline V gives CDR1 MNHEY, CDR2 SMNVEV (reference sequence). This CDR3 comprises 16 residues. V was trimmed by 9 bases and J by 5 bases, leaving 26 bases between them. In nucleotides, the CDR3 is TGTGCCAGTTCTACAAGCACAGGGACGTTGTTCAACGAGCAGTACTTC. This sequence encodes CASSTSTGTLFNEQYF.

The V and J genes are TRBV7-9 and TRBJ1-1, with D unclear. V gave up 0 bases and J gave up 7 bases, with 12 bases separating them. The CDR3 extends over 14 amino acids. Germline V lookup: CDR1 SEHNR, CDR2 FQNEAQ (reference sequence). CDR3 coding DNA: TGTGCCAGCAGCTTAGCGGGCCATCACGATGAAGCTTTCTTT. Translated: CASSLAGHHDEAFF.

The V call is TRBV5-4, the J call TRBJ2-2, with TRBD2 identical over 10 bases. Germline V gives CDR1 SGHNT, CDR2 YYREEE (reference sequence). With V trimmed by 4 bases and J by 12 bases, 12 bases remained unmatched. The CDR3 is 15 residues long. The CDR3 DNA reads TGTGCCAGCAGCACCCGTCTAGCGGGAGCCGAGAAGCTGTTTTTT. This gives the protein CASSTRLAGAEKLFF.

The chain is built from TRBV5-4 and TRBJ1-1; D is possibly TRBD1 (6 bases). The V and J ends lost 1 base and 2 bases respectively, with 9 bases between them. The germline gives CDR1 SGHNT, CDR2 YYREEE (reference sequence). This CDR3 is 14 amino acids long. Here the CDR3 reads CASSLRTANTEAFF. Here the CDR3 DNA reads TGTGCCAGCAGCTTGCGGACAGCCAACACTGAAGCTTTCTTT. Combining the CDR3 with reference TRBV5-4 and TRBJ1-1 gives the whole variable domain ETGVTQSPTHLIKTRGQQVTLRCSSQSGHNTVSWYQQALGQGPQFIFQYYREEENGRGNFPPRFSGLQFPNYSSELNVNALELDDSALYLCASSLRTANTEAFFGQGTRLTVV.